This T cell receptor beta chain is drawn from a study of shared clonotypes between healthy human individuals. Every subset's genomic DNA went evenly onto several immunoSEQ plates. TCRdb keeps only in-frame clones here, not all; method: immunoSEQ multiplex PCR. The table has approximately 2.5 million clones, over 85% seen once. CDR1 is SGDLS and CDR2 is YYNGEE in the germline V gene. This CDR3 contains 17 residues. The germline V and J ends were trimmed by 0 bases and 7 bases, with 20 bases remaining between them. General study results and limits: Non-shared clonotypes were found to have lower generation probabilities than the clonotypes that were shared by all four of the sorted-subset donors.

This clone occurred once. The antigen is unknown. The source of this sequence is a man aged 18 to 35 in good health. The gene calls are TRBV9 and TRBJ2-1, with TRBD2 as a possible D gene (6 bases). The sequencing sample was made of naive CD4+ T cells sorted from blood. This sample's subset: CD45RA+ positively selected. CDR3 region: CASSVAYGSLGGNEQFF. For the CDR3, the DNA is TGTGCCAGCAGCGTAGCTTACGGGAGTTTGGGGGGAAATGAGCAGTTCTTC.